A single sample gave rise to the 17 T cell receptor beta chains below, sequenced in a study of blood T cells in healthy people across ages. Primed by a sample-barcoded 5' primer and a J-beta primer mix, a second PCR proceeded for 7 to 11 cycles. Each CDR3 protein is one row after TCRdb ran MiXCR on the 5' RACE reads. Altogether 500,000 to 650,000 distinct CDR3 sequences are present, approximately 26% being singletons, with the ten largest covering about 3.9%. The data also belong to a second study, concerning T cells of mothers and their children.

Sequencing input: blood. These receptors were collected from a boy aged 2-9 years in good health.

V is TRBV29-1 and J is TRBJ1-2; D is unresolved. CDR1 and CDR2 (germline): SQVTM, ANQGSEA. Trimming removed 4 bases from V and 0 bases from J, with 15 bases in between. The CDR3 contains 15 residues. For the CDR3, the DNA is TGCAGCGTTGTCCCCACAGACGCCTCTAACTATGGCTACACCTTC. This gives the protein CSVVPTDASNYGYTF. Full variable domain (rest looked up from reference TRBV29-1 and TRBJ1-2): SAVISQKPSRDICQRGTSLTIQCQVDSQVTMMFWYRQQPGQSLTLIATANQGSEATYESGFVIDKFPISRPNLTFSTLTVSNMSPEDSSIYLCSVVPTDASNYGYTFGSGTRLTVV.

The chain uses TRBV5-5 and TRBJ1-1; D unresolved. CDR3 length: 12 residues. Trimming removed 3 bases from V and 8 bases from J, with 11 bases in between. Germline V gene lookup returns CDR1 SGHKS and CDR2 YYEKEE (reference sequence). The CDR3 loop is CASSSPRSEAFF. The DNA for the CDR3 is TGTGCCAGCAGCTCCCCTCGGTCGGAAGCTTTCTTT.

This clonotype was counted between two and nine times. This sequence joins TRBV2 and TRBJ2-5; TRBD2 agrees at 14 bases. With 6 bases clipped from V and 4 bases from J, the junction kept 7 bases outside the gene matches. CDR1 and CDR2 (germline): SNHLY, FYNNEI. CDR3 length equals 16 residues. The CDR3 loop reads CASSEGTSGSGETQYF. In DNA, the CDR3 is TGTGCCAGCAGCGAGGGGACTAGCGGGAGTGGAGAGACCCAGTACTTC.

This clonotype was counted only a few times. The rearrangement uses TRBV12-5 and TRBJ2-5; no reliable D call. The better agreement between TRBJ2-7 and the DNA end casts doubt on the J call. The CDR3 extends over 15 amino acids. Germline V gene data show CDR1 as LGHNT and CDR2 as FRNRAP. The CDR3 DNA follows: TGTGCTAGTGGTTTGCCCATCAGACGACAATACGAGCAGTACTTC. Encoded protein: CASGLPIRRQYEQYF.

This clonotype turned up a few times. The chain is built from TRBV4-2 and TRBJ2-3, with 11 bases lining up with TRBD2. The CDR3 loop spans 17 amino acids. Unmatched junction bases numbered 4, after V lost 0 bases and J lost 2 bases. Looked up from germline, CDR1 is LGHNA and CDR2 is YNFKEQ. CDR3 nucleotide sequence: TGTGCCAGCAGCCAAGATCTAGCGGGGGGCCACACAGATACGCAGTATTTT. This codes for CASSQDLAGGHTDTQYF.

V is TRBV3-1 and J is TRBJ1-2; 7 positions match TRBD1. This CDR3 is built from 14 residues. The V gene end was trimmed by 3 bases and the J gene end by 6 bases; junction bases not matched to a gene: 7. Germline values: CDR1 LGHDT, CDR2 YNNKEL (reference sequence). The CDR3 spells CASSHLRDRDGYTF. The CDR3 coding sequence is TGTGCCAGCAGCCACCTCCGGGACAGAGATGGCTACACCTTC.

DNA of the CDR3: TGTGCCAGCAGTCGTACAAGCGGGGACACCGGGGAGCTGTTTTTT. Amino acids: CASSRTSGDTGELFF. The rearrangement joins TRBV7-9 to TRBJ2-2, with 7 bases aligning to TRBD2. V shed 6 bases, J shed 3 bases, and the junction held 7 bases outside the gene matches. CDR1 and CDR2 from the germline V gene are SEHNR and FQNEAQ (reference sequence). This CDR3 region has 15 residues. The whole variable domain, remainder taken from reference TRBV7-9 and TRBJ2-2, is DTGVSQNPRHKITKRGQNVTFRCDPISEHNRLYWYRQTLGQGPEFLTYFQNEAQLEKSRLLSDRFSAERPKGSFSTLEIQRTEQGDSAMYLCASSRTSGDTGELFFGEGSRLTVL.

The rearrangement joins TRBV24-1 to TRBJ2-2; D gene ambiguous. This CDR3 is built from 14 residues. Trimming took off 4 bases at V and 4 bases at J, with 9 bases between the two ends. Germline V CDR1 and CDR2: KGHDR, SFDVKD. In DNA, the CDR3 is TGTGCCACCAGTGACCCCACGGGCACCGGGGAGCTGTTTTTT. Translating gives CATSDPTGTGELFF.

This clonotype was observed a single time. V gene TRBV3-1 combines with J gene TRBJ1-1, with D perhaps matching TRBD1 (6 bases). The V and J ends lost 0 bases and 10 bases respectively, with 21 bases between them. Germline V gives CDR1 LGHDT, CDR2 YNNKEL (reference sequence). This CDR3 is 16 amino acids long. The CDR3 loop is CASSQDLPGQTLPAFF. For the CDR3, the DNA is TGTGCCAGCAGCCAAGACCTCCCGGGACAAACACTACCAGCTTTCTTT. Together with reference TRBV3-1 and TRBJ1-1, the CDR3 gives the full variable domain: DTAVSQTPKYLVTQMGNDKSIKCEQNLGHDTMYWYKQDSKKFLKIMFSYNNKELIINETVPNRFSPKSPDKAHLNLHINSLELGDSAVYFCASSQDLPGQTLPAFFGQGTRLTVV.

CDR3 residues: CASSYRRASLGGGTGELFF. The CDR3 DNA sequence: TGTGCCAGCAGTTACAGAAGGGCTAGCCTCGGGGGGGGTACCGGGGAGCTGTTTTTT. This rearrangement joins TRBV27 to TRBJ2-2; 8 bases fit TRBD2. Germline V gene data show CDR1 as MNHEY and CDR2 as SMNVEV (reference sequence). This CDR3 has 19 amino acids. J was trimmed by 5 bases and V by 4 bases; bases with no gene match: 18.

The chain has TRBV5-1 and TRBJ1-2; 7 positions match TRBD1. Germline V gene sequence: CDR1 SGHRS, CDR2 YFSETQ. Trimming removed 4 bases from V and 5 bases from J; junction bases left unmatched: 8. The CDR3 extends over 14 amino acids. The CDR3 reads CASSPQTGNYGYTF. The CDR3 DNA reads as TGCGCCAGCAGCCCACAGACAGGGAATTATGGCTACACCTTC.

This clonotype was picked up a small number of times. The J gene is TRBJ1-4, the V gene TRBV3-1, with a tentative D call TRBD1 (6 bases). The ends were cut back, 6 bases at V and 3 bases at J, with 14 bases in the middle. CDR3 length equals 15 residues. Germline assignment: CDR1 LGHDT and CDR2 YNNKEL (reference sequence). CDR3 coding DNA: TGTGCCAGCAGACCAAGACAGGCATCTAATGAAAAACTGTTTTTT. Residues: CASRPRQASNEKLFF.

This clonotype showed up just a few times. The chain links TRBV6-5 to TRBJ2-7, with 11 bases lining up with TRBD2. V lost 2 bases, J lost 2 bases, and 8 bases stayed unmatched. The germline CDR1 and CDR2 sequences are MNHEY and SVGAGI. CDR3 length equals 17 residues. The CDR3 sequence: CASSYQDPSGRPYEQYF. In DNA form, the CDR3 reads TGTGCCAGCAGTTACCAAGATCCTAGCGGGAGGCCCTACGAGCAGTACTTC.

This clonotype came up a few times. The rearrangement uses TRBV15 and TRBJ2-3, with D perhaps matching TRBD1 (5 bases). CDR1 is LNHNV and CDR2 is YYDKDF in the germline V gene (reference sequence). The germline V and J ends were trimmed by 0 bases and 6 bases, with 13 bases remaining between them. The CDR3 extends over 15 amino acids. The CDR3 region is CATSRDEQVVDTQYF. In DNA, the CDR3 is TGTGCCACCAGCAGAGACGAACAGGTCGTGGATACGCAGTATTTT.

The J gene is TRBJ1-1, the V gene TRBV18; D gene unclear. The V end was cut by 3 bases, the J end by 1 base, with 9 bases between. From germline, CDR1 is KGHSH and CDR2 LQKENI. The CDR3 extends over 14 amino acids. CDR3 in DNA: TGTGCCAGCTCACCTTTACCCGAGAACACTGAAGCTTTCTTT. Protein: CASSPLPENTEAFF.

The table lists this clonotype with a few counts. The chain is built from TRBV13 and TRBJ2-7, with D maybe TRBD2 (5 bases). The CDR3 runs 14 residues. Trimming shortened V by 5 bases and J by 7 bases, and 18 bases separated the two germline ends. Germline values: CDR1 PRHDT, CDR2 FYEKMQ (reference sequence). The CDR3 nucleotides read TGTGCCAGCAGCCCATTCGGACGGACTTTGGAGCAGTACTTC. This codes for CASSPFGRTLEQYF.

This chain connects TRBV10-3 to TRBJ1-2; 9 bases match TRBD1. Trimming cost V 10 bases and J 8 bases; bases outside gene matches: 8. Germline CDR1 reads ENHRY; CDR2 reads SYGVKD. The CDR3 extends over 12 amino acids. CDR3: CASQTGGQGYTF. CDR3 coding DNA: TGTGCCAGCCAGACAGGGGGTCAAGGCTACACCTTC.